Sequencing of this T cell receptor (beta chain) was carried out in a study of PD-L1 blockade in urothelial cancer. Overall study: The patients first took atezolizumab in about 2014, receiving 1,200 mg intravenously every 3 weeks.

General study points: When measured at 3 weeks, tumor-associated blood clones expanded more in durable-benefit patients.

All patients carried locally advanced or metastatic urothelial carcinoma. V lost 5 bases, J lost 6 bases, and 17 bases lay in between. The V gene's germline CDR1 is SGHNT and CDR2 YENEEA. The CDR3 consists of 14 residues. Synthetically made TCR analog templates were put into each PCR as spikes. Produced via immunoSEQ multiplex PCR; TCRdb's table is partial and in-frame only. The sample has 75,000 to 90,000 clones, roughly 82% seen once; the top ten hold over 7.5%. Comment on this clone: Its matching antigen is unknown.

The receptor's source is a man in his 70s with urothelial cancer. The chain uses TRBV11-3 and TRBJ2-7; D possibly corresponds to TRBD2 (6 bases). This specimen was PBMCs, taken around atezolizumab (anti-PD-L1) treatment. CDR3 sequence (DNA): TGTGCCAGCAGCCCAGTACGGGCTAGCGTCGAGCAGTACTTC. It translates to CASSPVRASVEQYF.